Listed here are 15 T cell receptor beta chains from one sample, sequenced in a study of T-cell reconstitution after alpha-beta-depleted transplantation in children. As it was prepared, the TCRbeta library received unique molecular identifiers. TCRdb independently ran MiXCR on the PCR reads; one entry per CDR3 protein. The sample includes over 450,000 distinct CDR3 sequences, roughly a tenth of them seen just once. The input for sequencing was PBMCs, taken before TCRalphabeta/CD19-depleted stem cell transplant. All receptors derive from a child under 10 years old with inherited bone marrow failure, due to receive a stem cell transplant.

This clonotype has a count of ten or more. V gene TRBV30 combines with J gene TRBJ1-5; tentative D call: TRBD1 (6 bases). The V gene lost 0 bases and the J gene lost 1 base, with 10 bases spanning the gap. CDR3 length equals 15 residues. The germline V gene encodes CDR1 GTSNPN and CDR2 SVGIG (reference sequence). The CDR3 coding sequence is TGTGCCTGGAGTGTTACAGGGATCAGCAATCAGCCCCAGCATTTT. This sequence encodes CAWSVTGISNQPQHF.

This clonotype was seen only a few times. The chain recombines TRBV13 with TRBJ2-5; weak D call: TRBD2 (5 bases). CDR3 size: 14 residues. Germline V CDR1 and CDR2: PRHDT, FYEKMQ (reference sequence). V was cut by 5 bases and J by 4 bases, with 14 bases left in between. The CDR3 DNA sequence: TGTGCCAGCAGCCTCAGTTCTAGCCGAGAGACCCAGTACTTC. This translates into CASSLSSSRETQYF.

This clonotype was seen repeatedly, ten times or more. The chain combines TRBV7-8 with TRBJ1-2, with TRBD1 matching 11 bases. J was trimmed by 7 bases and V by 4 bases; bases with no gene match: 11. The CDR3 runs to 16 residues. Germline loops: CDR1 SGHVS, CDR2 FQNEAQ. The DNA for the CDR3 is TGTGCCAGCAGCTCCCTTAGCGGACAGGGGGCTGGTGGCTACACCTTC. This encodes CASSSLSGQGAGGYTF.

The sample holds a few counts of this clonotype. V and J are TRBV19 and TRBJ1-1; D is ambiguous. V was trimmed by 6 bases and J by 5 bases, leaving 16 bases between them. Germline assignment: CDR1 LNHDA and CDR2 SQIVND (reference sequence). This CDR3 is 14 amino acids long. DNA of the CDR3: TGTGCCAGTAGCTTGGGTTACGGCCGGACTGAAGCTTTCTTT. Residues: CASSLGYGRTEAFF. The entire variable domain, with the rest obtained from reference TRBV19 and TRBJ1-1, is as follows: DGGITQSPKYLFRKEGQNVTLSCEQNLNHDAMYWYRQDPGQGLRLIYYSQIVNDFQKGDIAEGYSVSREKKESFPLTVTSAQKNPTAFYLCASSLGYGRTEAFFGQGTRLTVV.

In this sample, this clonotype turned up many times. The chain combines TRBV27 with TRBJ2-7, with TRBD2 matching over 13 bases. This CDR3 comprises 15 residues. Germline V lookup: CDR1 MNHEY, CDR2 SMNVEV (reference sequence). The J segment lost 6 bases and the V segment lost 5 bases, leaving 7 bases of the junction unmatched. The CDR3 sequence: CASSIPGLAGSEQYF. For the CDR3, the DNA is TGTGCCAGCAGTATACCGGGACTAGCGGGATCCGAGCAGTACTTC.

The chain joins TRBV5-4 to TRBJ2-7, with TRBD2 identical over 8 bases. The CDR3 length is 14 residues. Germline V gene data show CDR1 as SGHNT and CDR2 as YYREEE (reference sequence). J was trimmed by 0 bases and V by 5 bases; bases with no gene match: 4. CDR3 nucleotides: TGTGCCAGCAGTCAGCGGGGGAGCTCCTACGAGCAGTACTTC. Residues: CASSQRGSSYEQYF. Supplemented by reference TRBV5-4 and TRBJ2-7, the full variable domain reads ETGVTQSPTHLIKTRGQQVTLRCSSQSGHNTVSWYQQALGQGPQFIFQYYREEENGRGNFPPRFSGLQFPNYSSELNVNALELDDSALYLCASSQRGSSYEQYFGPGTRLTVT.

This clonotype was counted at least ten times. One junction end does not reproduce the germline sequence, and a read error may be involved. The V call is TRBV28, the J call TRBJ1-2; D not certain. CDR3 size: 12 residues. Germline lookup yields CDR1 MDHEN and CDR2 SYDVKM. This CDR3 reads CASSFRPSGTDF. CDR3 nucleotides: TGTGCCAGCAGTTTCCGCCCCAGTGGTACAGACTTC.

Many counts were recorded for this clonotype. The rearrangement links TRBV6-1 to TRBJ1-2; D is uncertain. Germline V lookup: CDR1 MNHNS, CDR2 SASEGT. This CDR3 is built from 16 residues. The ends were cut back, 2 bases at V and 0 bases at J, with 13 bases in the middle. CDR3 amino acids: CASSESAIKTNYGYTF. In nucleotides, the CDR3 is TGTGCCAGCAGTGAATCCGCAATCAAGACTAACTATGGCTACACCTTC.

This clonotype was recorded at least ten times. The chain couples TRBV5-1 to TRBJ1-1; D is perhaps TRBD1 (5 bases). The CDR3 covers 13 residues. Trimming took 4 bases from V and 1 from J, leaving 8 bases between them. From germline, CDR1 is SGHRS and CDR2 YFSETQ. This CDR3 reads CASSGAQNTEAFF. The CDR3 coding sequence is TGCGCCAGCAGCGGGGCACAGAACACTGAAGCTTTCTTT.

Ten or more counts support this clonotype. The chain combines TRBV5-1 with TRBJ2-2; D unresolved. V lost 0 bases, J lost 4 bases, and 7 bases lay in between. This CDR3 is 14 amino acids long. The V gene's germline CDR1 is SGHRS and CDR2 YFSETQ. CDR3 sequence (DNA): TGCGCCAGCAGCTTGGTTCAGTCCACCGGGGAGCTGTTTTTT. This encodes CASSLVQSTGELFF.

This sequence joins TRBV20-1 and TRBJ2-7; 8 bases align to TRBD2. Germline assignment: CDR1 DFQATT and CDR2 SNEGSKA (reference sequence). The V segment lost 6 bases and the J segment 3 bases; nucleotides outside the gene matches: 10. The CDR3 covers 14 residues. The CDR3 protein is CSAISGTSIYEQYF. The DNA for the CDR3 is TGCAGTGCCATATCCGGGACTAGTATCTACGAGCAGTACTTC.

This clonotype was seen many times. The chain employs TRBV5-1 and TRBJ1-4; 7 positions match TRBD1. The CDR3 sequence is 14 residues long. V lost 4 bases and J lost 3; bases outside the gene matches: 3. From germline, CDR1 is SGHRS and CDR2 YFSETQ. The CDR3 spells CASSVTGPNEKLFF. CDR3 coding DNA: TGCGCCAGCAGCGTGACAGGGCCTAATGAAAAACTGTTTTTT.

This clonotype was observed many times. The V call is TRBV29-1, the J call TRBJ1-1, with TRBD1 as a possible D gene (5 bases). Germline V gives CDR1 SQVTM, CDR2 ANQGSEA. V was clipped by 3 bases and J by 6 bases, with 17 bases between them. The CDR3 is 14 residues long. This CDR3 reads CSVDGQGGSSEAFF. CDR3 coding DNA: TGCAGCGTTGATGGGCAGGGAGGTTCATCTGAAGCTTTCTTT.

This clonotype has ten or more counts. The rearrangement joins TRBV20-1 to TRBJ2-2; TRBD2 aligns across 16 bases. The junction had 8 bases not matched to a gene; V was cut back by 4 bases and J by 3 bases. The V gene's germline CDR1 is DFQATT and CDR2 SNEGSKA (reference sequence). This CDR3 contains 18 residues. CDR3 amino acids: CSAILGTSGRVDTGELFF. CDR3 in DNA: TGCAGTGCTATACTTGGGACTAGCGGGAGGGTGGACACCGGGGAGCTGTTTTTT.

This clonotype was seen repeatedly, ten times or more. CDR3 region: CASSLLAGGTDTQYF. CDR3 sequence (DNA): TGCGCCAGCAGCTTACTAGCGGGAGGCACAGATACGCAGTATTTT. The genes are TRBV5-1 and TRBJ2-3, with 11 bases identical to TRBD2. The CDR3 is 15 amino acids. V trimming: 2 bases; J trimming: 1 base; junction bases outside the gene matches: 0. Per the germline V gene, CDR1 is SGHRS and CDR2 is YFSETQ.